This TCR beta chain was retrieved from a study of T cell responses to AZD1222 COVID-19 vaccine. Findings and caveats of the study: When two AZD1222 doses had been given, Spike-specific TCR breadth and depth rose.

Points on this clone: Antigen specificity is unknown.

Libraries were prepared by immunoSEQ multiplex PCR; TCRdb keeps only in-frame clonotypes and omits some of them. Among over 110,000 clones listed, about 90% were seen once. The CDR3 consists of 11 residues. V was pared by 3 bases and J by 7 bases, with 6 bases between. Looked up from germline, CDR1 is MDHEN and CDR2 is SYDVKM. This material consisted of peripheral blood, taken 28 days after the second AZD1222 dose. The rearrangement joins TRBV28 to TRBJ1-2; D is possibly TRBD1 (5 bases). The clonotype was recovered from an adult who received the AZD1222 COVID-19 vaccine. CDR3 region: CASSFQGGYTF. The CDR3 bases are TGTGCCAGCAGTTTCCAGGGTGGCTACACCTTC.